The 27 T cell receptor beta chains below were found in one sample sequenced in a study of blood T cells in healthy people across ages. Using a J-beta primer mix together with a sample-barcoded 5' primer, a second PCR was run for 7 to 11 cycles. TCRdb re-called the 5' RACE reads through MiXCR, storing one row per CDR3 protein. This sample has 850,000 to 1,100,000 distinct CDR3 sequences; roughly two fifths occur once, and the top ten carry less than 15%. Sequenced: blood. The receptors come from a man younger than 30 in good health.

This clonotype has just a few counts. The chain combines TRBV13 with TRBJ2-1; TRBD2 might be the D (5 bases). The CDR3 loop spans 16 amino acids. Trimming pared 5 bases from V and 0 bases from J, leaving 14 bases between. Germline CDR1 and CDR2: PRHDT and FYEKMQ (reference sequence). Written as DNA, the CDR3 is TGTGCCAGCAGCGCTCGGGAACCGAGCTCCTACAATGAGCAGTTCTTC. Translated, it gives CASSAREPSSYNEQFF. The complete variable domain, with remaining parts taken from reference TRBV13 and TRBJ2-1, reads AAGVIQSPRHLIKEKRETATLKCYPIPRHDTVYWYQQGPGQDPQFLISFYEKMQSDKGSIPDRFSAQQFSDYHSELNMSSLELGDSALYFCASSAREPSSYNEQFFGPGTRLTVL.

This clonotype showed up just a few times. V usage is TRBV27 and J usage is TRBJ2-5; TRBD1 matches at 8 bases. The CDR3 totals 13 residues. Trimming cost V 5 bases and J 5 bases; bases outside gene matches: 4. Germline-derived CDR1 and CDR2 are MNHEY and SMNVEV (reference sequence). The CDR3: CASSVSGGETQYF. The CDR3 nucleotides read TGTGCCAGCAGTGTCTCAGGGGGCGAGACCCAGTACTTC.

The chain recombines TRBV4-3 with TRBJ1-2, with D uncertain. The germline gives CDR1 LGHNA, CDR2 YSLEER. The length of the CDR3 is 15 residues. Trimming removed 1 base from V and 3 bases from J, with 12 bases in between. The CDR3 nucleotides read TGCGCCAGCAGCCAAGCCCCAGGCGGCCACTATGGCTACACCTTC. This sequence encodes CASSQAPGGHYGYTF.

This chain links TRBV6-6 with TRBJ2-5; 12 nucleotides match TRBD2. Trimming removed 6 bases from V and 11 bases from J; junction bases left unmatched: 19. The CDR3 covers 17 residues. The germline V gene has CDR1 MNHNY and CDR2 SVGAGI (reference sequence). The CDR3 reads CASSYPTSGGFINEQYF. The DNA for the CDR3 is TGTGCCAGCAGCTATCCGACTAGCGGGGGATTCATCAATGAGCAGTACTTC.

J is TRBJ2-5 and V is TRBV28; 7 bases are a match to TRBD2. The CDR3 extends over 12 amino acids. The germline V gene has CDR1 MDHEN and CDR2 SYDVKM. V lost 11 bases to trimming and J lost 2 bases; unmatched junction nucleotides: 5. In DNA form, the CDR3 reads TGTGCCTCGGGGGGACTTCAAGAGACCCAGTACTTC. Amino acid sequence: CASGGLQETQYF.

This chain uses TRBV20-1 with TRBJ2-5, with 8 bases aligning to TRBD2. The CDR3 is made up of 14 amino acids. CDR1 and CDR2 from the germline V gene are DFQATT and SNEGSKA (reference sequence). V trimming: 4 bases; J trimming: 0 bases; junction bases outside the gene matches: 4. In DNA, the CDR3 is TGCAGTGCTAAACGGGGGGGTAACCAAGAGACCCAGTACTTC. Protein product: CSAKRGGNQETQYF.

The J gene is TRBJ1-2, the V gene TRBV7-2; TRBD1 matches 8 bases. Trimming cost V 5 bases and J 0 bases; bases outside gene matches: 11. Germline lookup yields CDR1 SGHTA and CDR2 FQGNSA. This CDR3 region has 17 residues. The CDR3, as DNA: TGTGCCAGCAGCGACCCCGGGACAGGCGAAGCTAACTATGGCTACACCTTC. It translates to CASSDPGTGEANYGYTF.

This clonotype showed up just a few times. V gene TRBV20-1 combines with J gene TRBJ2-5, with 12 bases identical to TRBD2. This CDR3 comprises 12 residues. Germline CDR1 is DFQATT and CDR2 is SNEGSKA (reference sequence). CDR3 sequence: CSPSGGARTQYF. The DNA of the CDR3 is TGCAGCCCTAGCGGGGGGGCAAGGACCCAGTACTTC.

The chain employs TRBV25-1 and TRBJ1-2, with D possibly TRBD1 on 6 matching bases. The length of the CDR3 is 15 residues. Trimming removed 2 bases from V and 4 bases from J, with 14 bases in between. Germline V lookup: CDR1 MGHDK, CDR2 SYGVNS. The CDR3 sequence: CASSEGGRTVYGYTF. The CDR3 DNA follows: TGTGCCAGCAGTGAAGGGGGCAGGACCGTCTATGGCTACACCTTC.

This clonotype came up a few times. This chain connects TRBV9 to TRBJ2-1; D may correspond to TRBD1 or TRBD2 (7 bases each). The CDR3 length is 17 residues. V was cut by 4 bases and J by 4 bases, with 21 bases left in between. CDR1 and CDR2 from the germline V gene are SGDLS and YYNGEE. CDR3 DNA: TGTGCCAGCAGCATAAGAGAGGGGGCTAGCGGATACAATGAGCAGTTCTTC. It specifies CASSIREGASGYNEQFF. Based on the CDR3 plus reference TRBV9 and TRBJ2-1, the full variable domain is DSGVTQTPKHLITATGQRVTLRCSPRSGDLSVYWYQQSLDQGLQFLIQYYNGEERAKGNILERFSAQQFPDLHSELNLSSLELGDSALYFCASSIREGASGYNEQFFGPGTRLTVL.

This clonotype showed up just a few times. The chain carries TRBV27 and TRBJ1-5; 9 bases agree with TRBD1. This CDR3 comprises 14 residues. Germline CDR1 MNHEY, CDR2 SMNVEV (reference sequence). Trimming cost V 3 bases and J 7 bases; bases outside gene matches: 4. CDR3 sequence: CASSFRQGDQPQHF. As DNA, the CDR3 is TGTGCCAGCAGTTTTCGACAGGGGGACCAGCCCCAGCATTTT.

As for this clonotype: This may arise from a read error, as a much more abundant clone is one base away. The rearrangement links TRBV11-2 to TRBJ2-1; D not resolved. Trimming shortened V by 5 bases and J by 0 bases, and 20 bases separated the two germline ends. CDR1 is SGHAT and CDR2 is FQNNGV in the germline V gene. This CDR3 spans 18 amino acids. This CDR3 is CASSLPPQLCSSYNEQFF. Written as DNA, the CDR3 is TGTGCCAGCAGCCTTCCCCCACAGTTATGCAGCTCCTACAATGAGCAGTTCTTC. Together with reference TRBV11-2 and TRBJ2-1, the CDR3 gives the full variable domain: EAGVAQSPRYKIIEKRQSVAFWCNPISGHATLYWYQQILGQGPKLLIQFQNNGVVDDSQLPKDRFSAERLKGVDSTLKIQPAKLEDSAVYLCASSLPPQLCSSYNEQFFGPGTRLTVL.

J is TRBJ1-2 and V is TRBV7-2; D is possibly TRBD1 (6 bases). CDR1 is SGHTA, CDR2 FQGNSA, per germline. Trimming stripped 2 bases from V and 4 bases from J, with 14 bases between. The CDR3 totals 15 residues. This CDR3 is CASSLNGGAGYGYTF. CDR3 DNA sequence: TGTGCCAGCAGCTTAAACGGGGGGGCGGGCTATGGCTACACCTTC.

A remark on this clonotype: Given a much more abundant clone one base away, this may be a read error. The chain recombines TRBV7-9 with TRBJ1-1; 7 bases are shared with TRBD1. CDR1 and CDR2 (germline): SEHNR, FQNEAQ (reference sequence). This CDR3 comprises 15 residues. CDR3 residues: CACSSRQGPNTEAFF. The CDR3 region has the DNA TGTGCCTGCAGCTCCCGACAGGGTCCTAACACTGAAGCTTTCTTT.

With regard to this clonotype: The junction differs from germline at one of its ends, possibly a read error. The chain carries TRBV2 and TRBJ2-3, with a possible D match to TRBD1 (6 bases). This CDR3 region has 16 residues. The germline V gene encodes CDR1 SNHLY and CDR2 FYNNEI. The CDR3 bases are TGTGCCAGCAGTGAATTAGAGACAGGAGCAACAGATACGCATTATTTT. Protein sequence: CASSELETGATDTHYF. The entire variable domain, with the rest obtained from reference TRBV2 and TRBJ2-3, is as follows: EPEVTQTPSHQVTQMGQEVILRCVPISNHLYFYWYRQILGQKVEFLVSFYNNEISEKSEIFDDQFSVERPDGSNFTLKIRSTKLEDSAMYFCASSELETGATDTHYFGPGTRLTVL.

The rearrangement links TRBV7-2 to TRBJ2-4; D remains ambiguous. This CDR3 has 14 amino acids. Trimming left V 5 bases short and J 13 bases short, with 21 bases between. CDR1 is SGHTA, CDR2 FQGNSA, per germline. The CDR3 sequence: CASSDTSVTAPQYF. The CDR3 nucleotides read TGTGCCAGCAGCGACACTTCCGTTACCGCCCCCCAGTACTTC.

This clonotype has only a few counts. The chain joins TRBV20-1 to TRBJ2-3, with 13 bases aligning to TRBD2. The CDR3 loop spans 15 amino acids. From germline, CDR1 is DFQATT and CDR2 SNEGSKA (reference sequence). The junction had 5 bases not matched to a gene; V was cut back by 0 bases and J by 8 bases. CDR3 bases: TGCAGTGCTAGAGACCGGACTAGCGGGGGTGGTACGCAGTATTTT. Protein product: CSARDRTSGGGTQYF.

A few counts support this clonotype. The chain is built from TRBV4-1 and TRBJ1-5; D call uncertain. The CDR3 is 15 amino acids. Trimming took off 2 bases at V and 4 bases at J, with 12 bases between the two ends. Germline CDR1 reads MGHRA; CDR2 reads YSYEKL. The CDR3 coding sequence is TGCGCCAGCAGCCAACACGTCTCCTCAAATCAGCCCCAGCATTTT. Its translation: CASSQHVSSNQPQHF.

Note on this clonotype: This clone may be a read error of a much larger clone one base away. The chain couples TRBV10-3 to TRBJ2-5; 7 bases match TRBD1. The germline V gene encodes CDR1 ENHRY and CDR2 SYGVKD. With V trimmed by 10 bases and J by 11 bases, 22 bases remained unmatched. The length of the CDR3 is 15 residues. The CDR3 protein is CATVPRDSPNNEQYF. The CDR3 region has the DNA TGTGCCACCGTACCCCGGGACAGCCCGAACAATGAGCAGTACTTC.

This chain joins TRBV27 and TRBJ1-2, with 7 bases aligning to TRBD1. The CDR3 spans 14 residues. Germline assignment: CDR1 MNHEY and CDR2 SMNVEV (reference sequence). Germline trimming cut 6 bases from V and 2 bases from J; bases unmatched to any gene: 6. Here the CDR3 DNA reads TGTGCCAGCAGAAACCCGGGACAGAACTATGGCTACACCTTC. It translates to CASRNPGQNYGYTF.

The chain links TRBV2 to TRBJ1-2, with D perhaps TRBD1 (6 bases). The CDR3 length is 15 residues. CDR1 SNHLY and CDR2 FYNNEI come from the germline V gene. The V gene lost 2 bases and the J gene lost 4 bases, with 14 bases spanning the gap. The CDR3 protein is CASSEMDGGTYGYTF. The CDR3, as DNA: TGTGCCAGCAGTGAAATGGACGGGGGCACCTATGGCTACACCTTC.

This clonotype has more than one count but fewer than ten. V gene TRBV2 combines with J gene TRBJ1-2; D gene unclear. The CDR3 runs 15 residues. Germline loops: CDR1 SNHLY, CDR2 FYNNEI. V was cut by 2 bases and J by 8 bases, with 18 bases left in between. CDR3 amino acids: CASSETVGNPRGYTF. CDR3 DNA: TGTGCCAGCAGTGAAACTGTTGGGAACCCACGGGGCTACACCTTC.

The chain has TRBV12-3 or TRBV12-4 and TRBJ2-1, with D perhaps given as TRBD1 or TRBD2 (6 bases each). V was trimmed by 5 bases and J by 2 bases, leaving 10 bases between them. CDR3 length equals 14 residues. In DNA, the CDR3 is TGTGCCAGCAGTCCAGGGGAGGCCTACAATGAGCAGTTCTTC. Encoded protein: CASSPGEAYNEQFF.

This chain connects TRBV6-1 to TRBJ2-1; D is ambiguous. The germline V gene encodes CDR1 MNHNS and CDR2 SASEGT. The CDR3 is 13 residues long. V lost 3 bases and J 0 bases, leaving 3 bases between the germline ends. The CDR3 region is CASSEFSYNEQFF. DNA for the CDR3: TGTGCCAGCAGTGAGTTCTCCTACAATGAGCAGTTCTTC.

CDR3 DNA sequence: TGCGCCAGCAGCTCCCGGACAGGGCCCTTTAATGAAAAACTGTTTTTT. Amino acids: CASSSRTGPFNEKLFF. J is TRBJ1-4 and V is TRBV4-1, with TRBD1 matching over 8 bases. The germline V gene encodes CDR1 MGHRA and CDR2 YSYEKL. The V and J ends lost 5 bases and 4 bases, in that order; junction bases with no gene match: 9. CDR3 length equals 16 residues.

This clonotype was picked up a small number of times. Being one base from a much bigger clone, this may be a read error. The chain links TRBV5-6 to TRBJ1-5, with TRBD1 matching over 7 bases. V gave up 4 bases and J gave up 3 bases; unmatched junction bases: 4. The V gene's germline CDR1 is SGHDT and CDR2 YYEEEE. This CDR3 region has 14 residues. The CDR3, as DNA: TGTGCCAGCAGCCCGACAGGGACCAATCAGCCCCAGCATTTT. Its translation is CASSPTGTNQPQHF.

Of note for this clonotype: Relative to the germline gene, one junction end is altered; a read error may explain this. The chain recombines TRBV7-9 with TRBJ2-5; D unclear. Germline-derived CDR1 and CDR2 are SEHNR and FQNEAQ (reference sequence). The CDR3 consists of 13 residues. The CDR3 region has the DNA TGTGCCAGCAACCCGAGTGGCCAAGAGACCCATTACTTC. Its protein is CASNPSGQETHYF.